These T cell receptor beta chains were read from a single sample in a study of T cells in Graves' hyperthyroidism and ophthalmopathy. One entry per CDR3 protein results from TCRdb running MiXCR on the multiplex PCR reads. In the table there are hundreds of thousands of distinct CDR3 sequences, about 24% of which are singletons. What was sequenced was blood. Every receptor here comes from a woman aged 25 to 39 with Graves' ophthalmopathy. The conserved cysteine and the conserved F or W are not part of the CDR3 here.

V gene | CDR3 protein
TRBV3-1 | ASSRRREGTEAF
TRBV12-3/TRBV12-4 | ASSFGFWGGNQPQH
TRBV28 | ARTGGTGNTIY
TRBV12-3/TRBV12-4 | ASGPPGTQETQY
TRBV6-1 | ASSEAGGLNTIY
TRBV12-3/TRBV12-4 | VSRLAGSQETQY
TRBV27 | ASNSDIREKAF
TRBV20-1 | SARDPGTIGNIQY
TRBV18 | ASSPNRGAEAF
TRBV18 | ASSSRGRNTEAF
TRBV6-1 | ASRATGLADRSYEQY
TRBV7-2 | ASSLNRGQAGELF
TRBV5-1 | ASSLVQGGEQY
TRBV6-1 | ASSESGGQNYGYT
TRBV11-2 | ASSFFGELF
TRBV6-5 | ASSYSAGQVGYT
TRBV27 | ASFIPPGQGTVAF
TRBV20-1 | SARKVGVTYGYT
TRBV2 | ASRPLQGIYGYT